This TCR beta chain was documented in a study of cytomegalovirus exposure and HLA in healthy donors. The study, taken as a whole, reports: Indistinguishable V segments such as TRBV6-2 and TRBV6-3 were excluded.

This CDR3 comprises 17 residues. Germline values: CDR1 MNHNS, CDR2 SASEGT. Trimming took off 1 base at V and 6 bases at J, with 21 bases between the two ends. For this clone: Antigen: not known.

Primers for the PCR totalled 60 Vbeta and 13 Jbeta. TCRdb keeps only in-frame clones here, not all; method: immunoSEQ multiplex PCR. The repertoire table contains 85,000 to 90,000 clones. The source material was PBMCs. This chain connects TRBV6-1 to TRBJ1-2; tentative D call: TRBD1 (6 bases). The TCR originated in a man aged 50 or older in good health and CMV-seropositive. CDR3 sequence reads: CASSEGPGLRGRDGYTF. DNA for the CDR3: TGTGCCAGCAGTGAAGGCCCCGGGCTCAGGGGTAGGGATGGCTACACCTTC.